These 15 T cell receptor beta chains were sequenced from one sample in a study of glioma-infiltrating T cells. Using RNA template, CDR3s of TCR alpha and beta were amplified with iRepertoire arm-PCR. TCRdb re-called the multiplex PCR reads through MiXCR, storing one row per CDR3 protein. This sample carries some 18,000 distinct CDR3 sequences, over 45% of them seen once, and the ten largest clones take about 43%. Sequencing was carried out using glioma tissue, nonneoplastic brain tissue, or PBMCs (not recorded which). These receptors were taken from a human donor with low-grade glioma or glioblastoma, undergoing nonglioma brain surgery, or in good health (not recorded which).

This clonotype was found many times. V usage is TRBV6-6 and J usage is TRBJ2-3; weak D call: TRBD2 (5 bases). The CDR3 is 16 amino acids. Germline V gene sequence: CDR1 MNHNY, CDR2 SVGAGI (reference sequence). The V end was cut by 1 base, the J end by 1 base, with 12 bases between. The CDR3 DNA is TGTGCCAGCAGTTACTGGTCGGGGAGTGGCACAGATACGCAGTATTTT. Translation: CASSYWSGSGTDTQYF.

Worth noting for this clonotype: This may stem from a read error, because a much larger clone lies one nucleotide away. V and J are TRBV9 and TRBJ2-7; D not certain. The CDR3 has 12 residues. Germline V gives CDR1 SGDLS, CDR2 YYNGEE. Here the CDR3 DNA reads TGTGCCAGCAGCGTTACACCCTACGAGAAGTACTTC. This codes for CASSVTPYEKYF.

This clonotype was seen a few times. The chain recombines TRBV27 with TRBJ1-2; tentative D call: TRBD1 (6 bases). Trimming cost V 4 bases and J 6 bases, with 12 bases left between them. CDR3 length: 13 residues. Per germline, CDR1 MNHEY and CDR2 SMNVEV (reference sequence). The CDR3 reads CASSSDRRDGYTF. The CDR3 nucleotides are TGTGCCAGCAGTTCGGACAGACGAGATGGCTACACCTTC.

The chain uses TRBV7-9 and TRBJ2-7; 10 bases fit TRBD2. The CDR3 length is 15 residues. After removal of 3 bases from V and 3 bases from J, the junction contained 5 bases not matched to a gene. Germline values: CDR1 SEHNR, CDR2 FQNEAQ (reference sequence). The CDR3 here is CASSFSGGDFYEQYF. The CDR3 nucleotides read TGTGCCAGCAGCTTCAGCGGGGGGGATTTCTACGAGCAGTACTTC.

The chain carries TRBV6-1 and TRBJ2-1; no firm D call. The CDR3 has 13 amino acids. CDR1 and CDR2 from the germline V gene are MNHNS and SASEGT. V was trimmed by 7 bases and J by 1 base, leaving 8 bases between them. The DNA of the CDR3 is TGTGCCAGCACCGCGGAGTCCTACAATGAGCAGTTCTTC. Translation gives CASTAESYNEQFF.

With regard to this clonotype: A much more abundant neighbour one base away suggests this may be a read error. V is TRBV2 and J is TRBJ1-5; D not resolved. The CDR3 contains 13 residues. V was trimmed by 0 bases and J by 4 bases, leaving 4 bases between them. The germline V gene has CDR1 SNHLY and CDR2 FYNNEI. CDR3 region: CASSEALNQPQHF. The CDR3 nucleotides read TGTGCCAGCAGTGAAGCGCTAAATCAGCCCCAGCATTTT.

CDR3 nucleotide sequence: TGCAGTGCTAGAGATGTAAGGGGTTCACCACAAACTTTCTTT. Its protein product is CSARDVRGSPQTFF. The chain uses TRBV20-1 and TRBJ1-1; tentatively, D is TRBD1 (5 bases). The V gene's germline CDR1 is DFQATT and CDR2 SNEGSKA (reference sequence). The V end lost 0 bases, the J end lost 12 bases, and 20 bases lay between the germline ends. This CDR3 contains 14 residues.

This sequence joins TRBV20-1 and TRBJ2-5; 8 nucleotides match TRBD2. This CDR3 spans 14 amino acids. V lost 6 bases to trimming and J lost 2 bases; unmatched junction nucleotides: 8. The germline CDR1 and CDR2 sequences are DFQATT and SNEGSKA (reference sequence). The CDR3 region has the DNA TGCAGTGCGCTGCAGTTAGCGGGGCAAGAGACCCAGTACTTC. Protein sequence: CSALQLAGQETQYF.

This clonotype was counted a few times. The chain couples TRBV20-1 to TRBJ2-3, with 7 nucleotides matching TRBD2. This CDR3 has 15 residues. Germline V gives CDR1 DFQATT, CDR2 SNEGSKA (reference sequence). The junction had 7 bases not matched to a gene; V was cut back by 0 bases and J by 4 bases. This chain's CDR3 is CSARDRQRGADTQYF. CDR3 coding DNA: TGCAGTGCTAGAGATCGGCAGCGGGGTGCAGATACGCAGTATTTT.

Many counts were recorded for this clonotype. The junction differs from germline at one of its ends, possibly a read error. J is TRBJ1-2 and V is TRBV2, with 9 positions matching TRBD1. The CDR3 covers 11 residues. Germline values: CDR1 SNHLY, CDR2 FYNNEI. Here the CDR3 DNA reads TGTGCCAGCAGGGCTCGGGACAGGGCGCAGTTC. Its translation is CASRARDRAQF.

V and J are TRBV28 and TRBJ1-2; no reliable D call. The V end lost 1 base, the J end lost 8 bases, and 11 bases lay between the germline ends. The germline V gene has CDR1 MDHEN and CDR2 SYDVKM. This CDR3 region has 13 residues. As DNA, the CDR3 is TGTGCCAGCAGTTTATACAGCCTCCTGGGCTACACCTTC. It yields the protein CASSLYSLLGYTF.

This clonotype was recorded once. The chain carries TRBV19 and TRBJ2-1, with D possibly being TRBD1 or TRBD2 (5 bases each). Between the trimmed V and J ends, which lost 4 bases and 4 bases, there was a span of 14 bases. The CDR3 consists of 15 residues. CDR1 and CDR2 from the germline V gene are LNHDA and SQIVND (reference sequence). In nucleotides, the CDR3 is TGTGCCAGTAGTACTTTGGGACCATTTTACAATGAGCAGTTCTTC. Protein product: CASSTLGPFYNEQFF.

This clonotype has just one count. The CDR3 protein is CASSSQLGGTDTQYF. CDR3 coding DNA: TGTGCCAGCAGTTCACAACTAGGAGGCACAGATACGCAGTATTTT. The gene calls are TRBV6-1 and TRBJ2-3; D might be TRBD2 (5 bases). The germline V gene has CDR1 MNHNS and CDR2 SASEGT. CDR3 length equals 15 residues. Trimming pared 5 bases from V and 1 base from J, leaving 13 bases between.

This clonotype was seen many times. The chain combines TRBV28 with TRBJ2-7, with D uncertain. Germline-derived CDR1 and CDR2 are MDHEN and SYDVKM. V dropped 2 bases and J dropped 6 bases, with 11 bases sitting between them. The CDR3 has 13 residues. The CDR3 nucleotides read TGTGCCAGCAGTTTAGTCCGCCCCCTCGAGCAGTACTTC. Translated: CASSLVRPLEQYF.

The chain couples TRBV20-1 to TRBJ2-3; TRBD1 is a possible D gene (6 bases). The CDR3 has 14 residues. Germline values: CDR1 DFQATT, CDR2 SNEGSKA (reference sequence). With 8 bases removed from V and 3 bases from J, the gap between germline ends came to 18 bases. The CDR3 DNA reads TGCAGTCCTGGCGGGCAGGGGTGGACAGATACGCAGTATTTT. Residues: CSPGGQGWTDTQYF.